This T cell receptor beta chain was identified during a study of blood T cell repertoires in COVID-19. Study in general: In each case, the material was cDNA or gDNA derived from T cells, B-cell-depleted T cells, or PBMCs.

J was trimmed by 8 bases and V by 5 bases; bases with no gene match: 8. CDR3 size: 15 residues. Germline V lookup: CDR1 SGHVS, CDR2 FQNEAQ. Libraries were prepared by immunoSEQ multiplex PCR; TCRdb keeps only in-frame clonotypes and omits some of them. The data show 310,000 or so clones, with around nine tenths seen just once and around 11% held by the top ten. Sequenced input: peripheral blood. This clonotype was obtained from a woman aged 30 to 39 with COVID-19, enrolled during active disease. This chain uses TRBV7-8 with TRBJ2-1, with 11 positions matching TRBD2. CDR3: CASSQTASGRHEQFF. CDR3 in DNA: TGTGCCAGCAGCCAAACGGCTAGCGGGAGGCATGAGCAGTTCTTC.